The T cell receptor beta chain described here comes from a study of siplizumab effects on memory and regulatory T cells. V shed 3 bases and J shed 5 bases, with 19 bases lying between them. Germline V gene lookup returns CDR1 MDHEN and CDR2 SYDVKM. The CDR3 is made up of 16 amino acids. As for this clone: Its matching antigen is unknown.

Study outcomes and limitations: Under siplizumab, an average roughly 69% of mappable alloreactive CD4+ clones were Treg-derived, compared with around 25% in controls.

Produced via immunoSEQ multiplex PCR; TCRdb's table is partial and in-frame only. This sample yields more than 85,000 clones, of which roughly nine tenths are seen a single time; 1.1% belongs to the top ten. This clonotype originated in a human donor in good health. Sequenced input: CD4+ T cells sorted from blood. V usage is TRBV28 and J usage is TRBJ2-5, with a possible D match to TRBD2 (5 bases). The CDR3 spells CASSFLVRRSYETQYF. The CDR3 region has the DNA TGTGCCAGCAGTTTTCTGGTTCGGAGGAGTTACGAGACCCAGTACTTC.